The 17 T cell receptor beta chains listed next were all sequenced from one sample in a study of blood T cell repertoires in COVID-19. Profiled with immunoSEQ multiplex PCR; TCRdb holds only in-frame clones, not every one. The sample has roughly 160,000 clones, about 87% seen once. The sequencing input was peripheral blood. The receptors stem from a woman between 65 and 79 years old with COVID-19, enrolled during active disease.

The gene calls are TRBV27 and TRBJ1-3; 8 bases line up with TRBD1. The CDR3 is 15 amino acids. The junction had 1 base not matched to a gene; V was cut back by 3 bases and J by 0 bases. CDR1 is MNHEY, CDR2 SMNVEV, per germline (reference sequence). This chain's CDR3 is CASSLTGDSGNTIYF. The CDR3 region has the DNA TGTGCCAGCAGTTTGACAGGGGACTCTGGAAACACCATATATTTT.

The J gene is TRBJ1-2, the V gene TRBV30; a weak D match, TRBD1 (6 bases). CDR1 and CDR2 (germline): GTSNPN, SVGIG (reference sequence). The CDR3 length is 14 residues. The V gene lost 1 base and the J gene lost 4 bases, with 13 bases spanning the gap. The CDR3 bases are TGTGCCTGGAGTGGTACAGGGCTCATCTATGGCTACACCTTC. Amino acid sequence: CAWSGTGLIYGYTF.

CDR3 region: CASSRQGKANEQFF. The DNA of the CDR3 is TGTGCCAGCAGCCGACAGGGTAAGGCCAATGAGCAGTTCTTC. The genes are TRBV5-4 and TRBJ2-1, with 7 bases matching TRBD1. Trimming cost V 4 bases and J 6 bases; bases outside gene matches: 7. This CDR3 spans 14 amino acids. Germline V lookup: CDR1 SGHNT, CDR2 YYREEE (reference sequence).

The rearrangement joins TRBV20-1 to TRBJ2-7, with TRBD2 as a possible D gene (5 bases). The V end lost 6 bases, the J end lost 7 bases, and 13 bases lay between the germline ends. Germline V lookup: CDR1 DFQATT, CDR2 SNEGSKA (reference sequence). The length of the CDR3 is 11 residues. CDR3 residues: CSAPRGSEQYF. CDR3 bases: TGCAGTGCCCCCAGAGGGTCGGAGCAGTACTTC.

The chain couples TRBV10-3 to TRBJ2-7; 8 nucleotides line up with TRBD2. With V trimmed by 11 bases and J by 2 bases, 8 bases remained unmatched. Germline assignment: CDR1 ENHRY and CDR2 SYGVKD. This CDR3 is 13 amino acids long. This CDR3 reads CALRPAGAYEQYF. In DNA form, the CDR3 reads TGTGCCCTCCGACCAGCGGGGGCCTACGAGCAGTACTTC.

The V call is TRBV5-1, the J call TRBJ1-2; D gene uncertain. Germline assignment: CDR1 SGHRS and CDR2 YFSETQ. V was shortened by 2 bases and J by 2 bases, with 10 bases between the two germline ends. The CDR3 covers 14 residues. For the CDR3, the DNA is TGCGCCAGCAGCTTTCAGGCTTCAAACTATGGCTACACCTTC. As protein: CASSFQASNYGYTF. Based on the CDR3 plus reference TRBV5-1 and TRBJ1-2, the full variable domain is KAGVTQTPRYLIKTRGQQVTLSCSPISGHRSVSWYQQTPGQGLQFLFEYFSETQRNKGNFPGRFSGRQFSNSRSEMNVSTLELGDSALYLCASSFQASNYGYTFGSGTRLTVV.

V and J are TRBV13 and TRBJ1-1; D not certain. CDR1 PRHDT and CDR2 FYEKMQ come from the germline V gene (reference sequence). Between the trimmed V and J ends, which lost 5 bases and 0 bases, there was a span of 4 bases. The CDR3 runs 12 residues. The CDR3 nucleotides are TGTGCCAGCAGCATAATGAACACTGAAGCTTTCTTT. Encoded protein: CASSIMNTEAFF.

This chain connects TRBV30 to TRBJ1-6; 7 bases agree with TRBD1. The germline V gene has CDR1 GTSNPN and CDR2 SVGIG (reference sequence). This CDR3 is 16 amino acids long. V was pared by 7 bases and J by 4 bases, with 13 bases of the junction left unmatched. The CDR3 nucleotides are TGTGCCTACCTAGGGGGCCGAGTCCGTTATAATTCACCCCTCCACTTT. This translates into CAYLGGRVRYNSPLHF.

In this sample, this clone turned up once. This chain uses TRBV18 with TRBJ1-5, with 7 positions matching TRBD1. The CDR3 consists of 14 residues. Germline CDR1 KGHSH, CDR2 LQKENI. Trimming at V came to 3 bases and at J to 6 bases, leaving 5 bases not matched to a gene. The CDR3 DNA is TGTGCCAGCTCACCGGACAGGACCTCTCAGCCCCAGCATTTT. Encoded protein: CASSPDRTSQPQHF.

The chain carries TRBV28 and TRBJ1-1; D is perhaps TRBD1 (5 bases). The CDR3 consists of 14 residues. V was trimmed by 2 bases and J by 1 base, leaving 8 bases between them. The germline gives CDR1 MDHEN, CDR2 SYDVKM. The CDR3 region is CASSLIQENTEAFF. CDR3 in DNA: TGTGCCAGCAGTTTAATACAGGAGAACACTGAAGCTTTCTTT. The variable domain in full, with the rest retrieved from reference TRBV28 and TRBJ1-1, is DVKVTQSSRYLVKRTGEKVFLECVQDMDHENMFWYRQDPGLGLRLIYFSYDVKMKEKGDIPEGYSVSREKKERFSLILESASTNQTSMYLCASSLIQENTEAFFGQGTRLTVV.

The chain carries TRBV19 and TRBJ1-6, with 8 bases lining up with TRBD1. V was pared by 5 bases and J by 8 bases, with 8 bases of the junction left unmatched. The CDR3 is made up of 15 amino acids. CDR1 and CDR2 from the germline V gene are LNHDA and SQIVND (reference sequence). The CDR3, as DNA: TGTGCCAGTAGTCGACGACAGGGGTCGGATTCACCCCTCCACTTT. Its protein is CASSRRQGSDSPLHF.

The gene calls are TRBV9 and TRBJ2-1; possible D gene TRBD2, 7 bases. Trimming took off 0 bases at V and 1 base at J, with 11 bases between the two ends. The CDR3 contains 16 residues. CDR1 is SGDLS and CDR2 is YYNGEE in the germline V gene. CDR3 coding DNA: TGTGCCAGCAGCGTAGAAAGGGGGGGTTCCTACAATGAGCAGTTCTTC. Amino acid sequence: CASSVERGGSYNEQFF.

This clone was observed a single time. The rearrangement joins TRBV3-1 (or the pseudogene TRBV3-2) to TRBJ2-3; TRBD2 agrees at 10 bases. The length of the CDR3 is 16 residues. J gave up 5 bases and V 1 base, and 6 bases lay outside the gene matches. Germline values: CDR1 LGHDT, CDR2 YNNKEL (reference sequence). The CDR3 coding sequence is TGTGCCAGCAGCCAAGGTAGCGGGGGGTTTGGAGATACGCAGTATTTT. Its translation is CASSQGSGGFGDTQYF.

The chain employs TRBV29-1 and TRBJ1-5; D is ambiguous. CDR3 length: 12 residues. With 5 bases removed from V and 10 bases from J, the gap between germline ends came to 15 bases. Germline values: CDR1 SQVTM, CDR2 ANQGSEA. The CDR3 is CSVMFEVGPQHF. The CDR3 region has the DNA TGCAGCGTTATGTTTGAGGTCGGACCCCAGCATTTT.

The chain is built from TRBV28 and TRBJ2-3, with a possible D match to TRBD1 (5 bases). Germline V gene data show CDR1 as MDHEN and CDR2 as SYDVKM. The CDR3 runs to 15 residues. The germline V and J ends were trimmed by 1 base and 3 bases, with 11 bases remaining between them. The CDR3 is CASSLSGMRTDTQYF. The CDR3 DNA is TGTGCCAGCAGTTTATCAGGGATGAGGACAGATACGCAGTATTTT.

This clone was found once. The rearrangement joins TRBV7-8 to TRBJ1-5; 7 bases line up with TRBD1. V trimming: 4 bases; J trimming: 5 bases; junction bases outside the gene matches: 8. CDR1 and CDR2 from the germline V gene are SGHVS and FQNEAQ. The CDR3 runs to 15 residues. The CDR3 loop is CASSSREGAHQPQHF. DNA for the CDR3: TGTGCCAGCAGCTCGCGAGAGGGGGCACATCAGCCCCAGCATTTT.

Only a few counts were recorded for this clone. The chain couples TRBV4-1 to TRBJ1-2, with 10 nucleotides matching TRBD1. The CDR3 totals 19 residues. Unmatched junction bases numbered 20, after V lost 6 bases and J lost 4 bases. Germline V gene data show CDR1 as MGHRA and CDR2 as YSYEKL. The CDR3 loop reads CASSQKNDPGQGRVYGYTF. The CDR3 DNA follows: TGCGCCAGCAGTCAAAAGAACGACCCGGGACAGGGGAGGGTCTATGGCTACACCTTC.